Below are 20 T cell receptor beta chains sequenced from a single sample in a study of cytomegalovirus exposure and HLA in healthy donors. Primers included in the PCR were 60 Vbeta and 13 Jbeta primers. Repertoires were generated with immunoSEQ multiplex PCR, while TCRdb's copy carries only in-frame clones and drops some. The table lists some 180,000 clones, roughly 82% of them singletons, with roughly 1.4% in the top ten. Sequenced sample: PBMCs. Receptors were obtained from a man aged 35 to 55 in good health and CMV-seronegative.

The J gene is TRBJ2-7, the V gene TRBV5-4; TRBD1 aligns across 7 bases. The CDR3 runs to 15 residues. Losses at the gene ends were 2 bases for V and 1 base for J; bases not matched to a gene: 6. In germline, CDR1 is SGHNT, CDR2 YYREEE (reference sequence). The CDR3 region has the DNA TGTGCCAGCAGCTTTGCAGGGGGTCCTTCCTACGAGCAGTACTTC. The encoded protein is CASSFAGGPSYEQYF.

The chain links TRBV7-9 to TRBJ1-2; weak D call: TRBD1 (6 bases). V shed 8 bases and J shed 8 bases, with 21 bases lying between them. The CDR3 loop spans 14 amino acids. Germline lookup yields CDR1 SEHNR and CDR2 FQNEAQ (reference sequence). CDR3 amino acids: CASYKLGAAIGYTF. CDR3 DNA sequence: TGTGCCAGCTACAAACTGGGGGCCGCGATCGGCTACACCTTC. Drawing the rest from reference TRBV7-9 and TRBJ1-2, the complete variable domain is DTGVSQNPRHKITKRGQNVTFRCDPISEHNRLYWYRQTLGQGPEFLTYFQNEAQLEKSRLLSDRFSAERPKGSFSTLEIQRTEQGDSAMYLCASYKLGAAIGYTFGSGTRLTVV.

DNA of the CDR3: TGTGCCAGCAGCGACGTCGACAGGGGGACGAACACCGGGGAGCTGTTTTTT. Protein sequence: CASSDVDRGTNTGELFF. The gene calls are TRBV7-3 and TRBJ2-2; 9 nucleotides line up with TRBD1. V lost 5 bases to trimming and J lost 0 bases; unmatched junction nucleotides: 7. The CDR3 loop spans 17 amino acids. CDR1 and CDR2 from the germline V gene are SGHTA and FQGTGA.

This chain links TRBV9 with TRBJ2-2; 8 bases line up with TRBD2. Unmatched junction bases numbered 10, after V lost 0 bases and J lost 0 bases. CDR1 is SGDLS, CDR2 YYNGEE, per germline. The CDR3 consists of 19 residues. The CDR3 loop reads CASSVDSGAGFANTGELFF. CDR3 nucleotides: TGTGCCAGCAGCGTAGATAGCGGGGCTGGGTTCGCGAACACCGGGGAGCTGTTTTTT.

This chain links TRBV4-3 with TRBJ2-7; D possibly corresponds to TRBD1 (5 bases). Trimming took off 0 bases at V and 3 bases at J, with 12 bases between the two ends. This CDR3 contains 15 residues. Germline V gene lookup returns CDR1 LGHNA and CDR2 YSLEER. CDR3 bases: TGCGCCAGCAGCCAAGACAGGGATTTGGGCTACGAGCAGTACTTC. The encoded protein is CASSQDRDLGYEQYF.

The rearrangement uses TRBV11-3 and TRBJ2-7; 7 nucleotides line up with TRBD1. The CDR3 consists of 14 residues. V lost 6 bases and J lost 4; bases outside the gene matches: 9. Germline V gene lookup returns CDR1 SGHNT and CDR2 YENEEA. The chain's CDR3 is CASRHLLQGYEQYF. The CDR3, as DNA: TGTGCCAGCAGGCACTTACTACAGGGGTACGAGCAGTACTTC. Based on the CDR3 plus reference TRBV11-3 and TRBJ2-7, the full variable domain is EAGVVQSPRYKIIEKKQPVAFWCNPISGHNTLYWYLQNLGQGPELLIRYENEEAVDDSQLPKDRFSAERLKGVDSTLKIQPAELGDSAVYLCASRHLLQGYEQYFGPGTRLTVT.

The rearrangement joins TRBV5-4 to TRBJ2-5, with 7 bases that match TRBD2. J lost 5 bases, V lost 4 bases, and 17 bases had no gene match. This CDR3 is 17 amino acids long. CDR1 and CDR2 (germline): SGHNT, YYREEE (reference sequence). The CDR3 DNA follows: TGTGCCAGCAGCCTGAAAAGCGGGAATGGGGGTCTCGAGACCCAGTACTTC. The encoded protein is CASSLKSGNGGLETQYF.

The CDR3 sequence is CASSLHGQGAIGNTIYF. CDR3 nucleotides: TGCGCCAGCAGCCTACATGGACAGGGGGCGATCGGAAACACCATATATTTT. The V and J genes are TRBV5-1 and TRBJ1-3, with TRBD1 matching over 11 bases. The CDR3 extends over 17 amino acids. The ends lost 4 bases at V and 4 bases at J; junction bases unmatched: 10. The germline V gene encodes CDR1 SGHRS and CDR2 YFSETQ.

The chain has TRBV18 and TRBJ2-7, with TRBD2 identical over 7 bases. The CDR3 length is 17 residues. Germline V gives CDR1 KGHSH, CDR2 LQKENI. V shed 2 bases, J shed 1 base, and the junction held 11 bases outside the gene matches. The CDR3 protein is CASSPYKGLAASYEQYF. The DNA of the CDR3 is TGTGCCAGCTCACCATACAAGGGGCTAGCGGCTTCCTACGAGCAGTACTTC.

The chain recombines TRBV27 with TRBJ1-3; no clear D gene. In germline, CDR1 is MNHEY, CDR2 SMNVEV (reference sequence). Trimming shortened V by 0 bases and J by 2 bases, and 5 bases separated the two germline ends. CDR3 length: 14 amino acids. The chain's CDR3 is CASSLSRAGNTIYF. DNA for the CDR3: TGTGCCAGCAGTTTATCGCGAGCTGGAAACACCATATATTTT.

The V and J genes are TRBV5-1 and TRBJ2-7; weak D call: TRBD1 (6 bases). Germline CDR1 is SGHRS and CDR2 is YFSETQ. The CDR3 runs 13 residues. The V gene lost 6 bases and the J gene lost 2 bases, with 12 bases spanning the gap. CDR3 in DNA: TGCGCCAGCACCGGGACACCGGCCTACGAGCAGTACTTC. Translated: CASTGTPAYEQYF.

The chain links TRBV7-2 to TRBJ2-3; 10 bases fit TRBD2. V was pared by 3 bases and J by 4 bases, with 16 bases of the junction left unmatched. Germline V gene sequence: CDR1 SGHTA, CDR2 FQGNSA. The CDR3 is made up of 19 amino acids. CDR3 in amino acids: CASSFERRRLAGRPDTQYF. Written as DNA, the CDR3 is TGTGCCAGCAGCTTTGAGAGAAGGAGACTAGCGGGTCGCCCAGATACGCAGTATTTT.

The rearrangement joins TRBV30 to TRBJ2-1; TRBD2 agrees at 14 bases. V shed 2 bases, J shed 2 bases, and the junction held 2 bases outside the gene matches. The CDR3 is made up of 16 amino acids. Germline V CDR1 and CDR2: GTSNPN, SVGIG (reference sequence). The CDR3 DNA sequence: TGTGCCTGGAGTCCGACTAGCGGGGGGGCCTACAATGAGCAGTTCTTC. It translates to CAWSPTSGGAYNEQFF. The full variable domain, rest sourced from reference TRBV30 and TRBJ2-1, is SQTIHQWPATLVQPVGSPLSLECTVEGTSNPNLYWYRQAAGRGLQLLFYSVGIGQISSEVPQNLSASRPQDRQFILSSKKLLLSDSGFYLCAWSPTSGGAYNEQFFGPGTRLTVL.

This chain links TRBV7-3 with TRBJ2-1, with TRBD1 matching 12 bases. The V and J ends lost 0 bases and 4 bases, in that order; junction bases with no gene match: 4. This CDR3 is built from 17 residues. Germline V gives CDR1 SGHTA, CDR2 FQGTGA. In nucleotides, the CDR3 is TGTGCCAGCAGCTTAACGGGACAGGGGGCCCTATACAATGAGCAGTTCTTC. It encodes CASSLTGQGALYNEQFF.

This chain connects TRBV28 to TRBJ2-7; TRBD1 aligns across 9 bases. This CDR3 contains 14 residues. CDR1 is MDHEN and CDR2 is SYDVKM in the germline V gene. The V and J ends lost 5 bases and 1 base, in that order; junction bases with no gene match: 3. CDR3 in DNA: TGTGCCAGCAGTACCGGGACAGGGTCCTACGAGCAGTACTTC. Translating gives CASSTGTGSYEQYF. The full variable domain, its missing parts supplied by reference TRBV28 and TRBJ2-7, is DVKVTQSSRYLVKRTGEKVFLECVQDMDHENMFWYRQDPGLGLRLIYFSYDVKMKEKGDIPEGYSVSREKKERFSLILESASTNQTSMYLCASSTGTGSYEQYFGPGTRLTVT.

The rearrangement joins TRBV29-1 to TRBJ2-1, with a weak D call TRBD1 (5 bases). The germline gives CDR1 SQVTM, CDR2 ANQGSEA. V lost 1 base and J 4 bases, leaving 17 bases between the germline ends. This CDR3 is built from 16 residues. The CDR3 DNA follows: TGCAGCGTTGAAGCCCCCCAGGGTCCGCGGTACAATGAGCAGTTCTTC. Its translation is CSVEAPQGPRYNEQFF.

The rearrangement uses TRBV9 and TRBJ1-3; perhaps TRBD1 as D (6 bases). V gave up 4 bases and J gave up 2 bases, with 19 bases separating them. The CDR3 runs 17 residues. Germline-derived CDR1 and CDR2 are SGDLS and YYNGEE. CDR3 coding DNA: TGTGCCAGCAGCCCCTTTTATGGGTCAGGGGCTGGAAACACCATATATTTT. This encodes CASSPFYGSGAGNTIYF. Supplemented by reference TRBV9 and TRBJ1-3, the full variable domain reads DSGVTQTPKHLITATGQRVTLRCSPRSGDLSVYWYQQSLDQGLQFLIQYYNGEERAKGNILERFSAQQFPDLHSELNLSSLELGDSALYFCASSPFYGSGAGNTIYFGEGSWLTVV.

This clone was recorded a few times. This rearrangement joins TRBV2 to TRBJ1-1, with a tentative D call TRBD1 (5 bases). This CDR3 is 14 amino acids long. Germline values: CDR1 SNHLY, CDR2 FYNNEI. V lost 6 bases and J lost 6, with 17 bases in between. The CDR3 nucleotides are TGTGCCAGCAGAACCGACAGCGAGTCCGCTGAAGCTTTCTTT. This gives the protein CASRTDSESAEAFF. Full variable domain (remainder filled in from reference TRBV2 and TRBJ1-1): EPEVTQTPSHQVTQMGQEVILRCVPISNHLYFYWYRQILGQKVEFLVSFYNNEISEKSEIFDDQFSVERPDGSNFTLKIRSTKLEDSAMYFCASRTDSESAEAFFGQGTRLTVV.

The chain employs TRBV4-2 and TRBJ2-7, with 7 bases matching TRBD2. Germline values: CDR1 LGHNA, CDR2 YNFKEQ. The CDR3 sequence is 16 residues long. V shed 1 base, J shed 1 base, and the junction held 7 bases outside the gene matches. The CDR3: CASSQASGASSYEQYF. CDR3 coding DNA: TGTGCCAGCAGCCAAGCGAGCGGGGCCTCATCCTACGAGCAGTACTTC.

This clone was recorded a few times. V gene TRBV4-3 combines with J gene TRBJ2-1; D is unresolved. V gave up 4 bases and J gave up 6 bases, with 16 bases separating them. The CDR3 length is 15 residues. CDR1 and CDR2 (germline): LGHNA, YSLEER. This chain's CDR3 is CASSPEVLSFNEQFF. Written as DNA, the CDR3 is TGCGCCAGCAGCCCCGAGGTTTTGAGTTTCAATGAGCAGTTCTTC.